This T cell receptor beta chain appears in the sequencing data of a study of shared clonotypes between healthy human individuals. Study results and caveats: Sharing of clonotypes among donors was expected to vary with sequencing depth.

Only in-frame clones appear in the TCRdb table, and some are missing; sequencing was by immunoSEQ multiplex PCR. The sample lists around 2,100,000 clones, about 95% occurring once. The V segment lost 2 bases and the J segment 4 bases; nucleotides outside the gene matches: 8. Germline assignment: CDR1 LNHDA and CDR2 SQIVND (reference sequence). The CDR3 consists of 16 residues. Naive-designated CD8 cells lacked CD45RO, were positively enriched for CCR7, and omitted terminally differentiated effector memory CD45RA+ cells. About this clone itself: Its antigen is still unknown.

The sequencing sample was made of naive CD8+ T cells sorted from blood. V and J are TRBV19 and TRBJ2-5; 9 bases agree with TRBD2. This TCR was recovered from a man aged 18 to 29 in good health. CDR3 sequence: CASSIRREGLGETQYF. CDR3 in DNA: TGTGCCAGTAGTATACGGCGGGAGGGCCTCGGAGAGACCCAGTACTTC.